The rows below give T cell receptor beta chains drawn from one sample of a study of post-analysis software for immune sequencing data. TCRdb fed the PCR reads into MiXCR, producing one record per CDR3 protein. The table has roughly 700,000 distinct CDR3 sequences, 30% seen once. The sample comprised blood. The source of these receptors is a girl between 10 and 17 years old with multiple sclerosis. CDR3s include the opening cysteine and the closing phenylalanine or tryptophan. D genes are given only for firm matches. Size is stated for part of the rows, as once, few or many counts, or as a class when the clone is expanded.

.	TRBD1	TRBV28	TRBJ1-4	CASSSPGQGIQGLFF	TGTGCCAGCAGTTCCCCGGGACAGGGTATCCAGGGGCTGTTTTTT
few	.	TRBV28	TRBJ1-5	CASSSTSGGGQPQHF	TGTGCCAGCAGTTCTACCTCCGGGGGGGGTCAGCCCCAGCATTTT
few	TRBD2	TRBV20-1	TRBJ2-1	CSAQTELAVYNEQFF	TGCAGTGCCCAAACGGAACTAGCGGTCTACAATGAGCAGTTCTTC
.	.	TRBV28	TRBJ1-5	CASSLPDNQPQHF	TGTGCCAGCAGTTTGCCTGATAATCAGCCCCAGCATTTT
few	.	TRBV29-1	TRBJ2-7	CSVVLVGTTSSYEQYF	TGCAGCGTTGTTCTTGTAGGGACGACGAGCTCCTACGAGCAGTACTTC
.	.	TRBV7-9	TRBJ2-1	CASSLKTSHNEQFF	TGTGCCAGCAGCTTAAAAACTAGCCACAATGAGCAGTTCTTC
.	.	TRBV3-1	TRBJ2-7	CASSLGTDLYEQYF	TGTGCCAGCAGCCTAGGGACCGATCTCTACGAGCAGTACTTC
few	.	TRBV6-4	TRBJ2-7	CASAQGRSSYEQYF	TGTGCCAGCGCGCAGGGCAGGAGCTCCTACGAGCAGTACTTC
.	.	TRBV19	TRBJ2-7	CASSPGLTVSYEQYF	TGTGCCAGTAGTCCGGGACTGACCGTCTCCTACGAGCAGTACTTC
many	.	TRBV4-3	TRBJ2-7	CASSQWSGFEQYF	TGCGCCAGCAGCCAGTGGTCGGGGTTCGAGCAGTACTTC
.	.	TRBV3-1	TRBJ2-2	CASSPTLVHTGELFF	TGTGCCAGCAGCCCGACATTAGTCCACACCGGGGAGCTGTTTTTT
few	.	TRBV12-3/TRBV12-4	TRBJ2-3	CASSFVASGTDTQYF	TGTGCCAGCAGTTTCGTGGCTTCGGGCACAGATACGCAGTATTTT
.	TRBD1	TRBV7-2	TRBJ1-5	CASSLNRGGTNQPQHF	TGTGCCAGCAGCTTAAACAGGGGGGGAACCAATCAGCCCCAGCATTTT
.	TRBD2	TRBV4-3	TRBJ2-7	CASSQASGASYEQYF	TGCGCCAGCAGCCAAGCTAGCGGGGCTTCCTACGAGCAGTACTTC
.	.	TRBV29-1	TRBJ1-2	CSVVGPPYGYTF	TGCAGCGTCGTGGGACCGCCCTATGGCTACACCTTC
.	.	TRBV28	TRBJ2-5	CASSPSTGLGETQYF	TGTGCCAGCAGTCCAAGTACAGGGTTGGGAGAGACCCAGTACTTC
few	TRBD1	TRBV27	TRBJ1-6	CASSLQGPNYSPLHF	TGTGCCAGCAGTCTACAGGGGCCTAACTATTCACCCCTCCACTTT
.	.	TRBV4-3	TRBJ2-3	CASSRTGYGTDTQYF	TGCGCCAGCAGCCGCACAGGGTACGGCACAGATACGCAGTATTTT
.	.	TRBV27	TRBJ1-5	CASSLEWGVSNQPQHF	TGTGCCAGCAGTTTAGAATGGGGAGTGAGCAATCAGCCCCAGCATTTT
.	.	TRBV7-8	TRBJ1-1	CASSPPGQGRPEAFF	TGTGCCAGCAGCCCCCCCGGTCAGGGTAGGCCTGAAGCTTTCTTT